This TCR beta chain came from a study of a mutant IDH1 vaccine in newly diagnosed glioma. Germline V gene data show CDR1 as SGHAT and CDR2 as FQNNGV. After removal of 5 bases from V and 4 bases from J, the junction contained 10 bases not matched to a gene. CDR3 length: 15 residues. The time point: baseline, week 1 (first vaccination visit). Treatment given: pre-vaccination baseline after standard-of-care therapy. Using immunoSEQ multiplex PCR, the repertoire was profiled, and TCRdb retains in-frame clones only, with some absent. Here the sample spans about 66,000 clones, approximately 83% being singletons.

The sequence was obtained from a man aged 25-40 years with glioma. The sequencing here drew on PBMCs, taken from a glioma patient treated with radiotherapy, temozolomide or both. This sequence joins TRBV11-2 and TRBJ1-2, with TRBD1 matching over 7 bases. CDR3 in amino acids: CASSPGTERTYGYTF. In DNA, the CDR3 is TGTGCCAGCAGCCCTGGGACAGAGCGCACCTATGGCTACACCTTC.